Below, 24 T cell receptor beta chains from the same sample are listed, as sequenced in a study of technical replicates of blood from a few donors (dated by TCRdb to 2016 to 2017). The library was prepared using the immunoSEQ multiplex PCR assay. The table was pulled from immuneACCESS by TCRdb, which kept in-frame rearrangements only. Such tables lose some clones; where checked, under half of the loss comes from unresolved V genes, and the rest has no known cause. The sample table contains some 69,000 clones; only one count was recorded for around nine tenths of them. Approximately 5% of the sample goes to the ten largest clones. Sequencing was carried out using PBMCs. The receptors shown here come from a human donor in good health. Some clones in this sample may be carry-over from other donors' samples.

V and J are TRBV21-1 and TRBJ2-7; no check of the table's D call, TRBD2, against the DNA was made. TRBV21-1 is tagged as a pseudogene. The CDR3 has 14 residues. CDR3 DNA sequence: TGTGCCAGCAGCAGGGACTGTCTTACCTACGAGCAGTACTTC. Its translation is CASSRDCLTYEQYF.

J is TRBJ2-7 and V is TRBV5-4; maybe TRBD1 (5 bases). CDR3 length equals 16 residues. V lost 4 bases to trimming and J lost 6 bases, with 23 bases between them. CDR1 and CDR2 (germline): SGHNT, YYREEE (reference sequence). The DNA of the CDR3 is TGTGCCAGCAGCCGTACACAGGTCCCCACGTTTCGCGAGCAGTACTTC. This encodes CASSRTQVPTFREQYF.

The chain couples TRBV7-9 to TRBJ2-3; 8 nucleotides agree with TRBD1. Germline loops: CDR1 SEHNR, CDR2 FQNEAQ (reference sequence). Trimming at V came to 5 bases and at J to 2 bases, leaving 9 bases not matched to a gene. The CDR3 is made up of 16 amino acids. In nucleotides, the CDR3 is TGTGCCAGCAGCCTCCCCCGGGACAGGCCCACAGATACGCAGTATTTT. The encoded protein is CASSLPRDRPTDTQYF.

The chain recombines TRBV10-2 with TRBJ2-7, with 9 bases matching TRBD2. The CDR3 length is 12 residues. Per the germline V gene, CDR1 is WSHSY and CDR2 is SAAADI. V was clipped by 11 bases and J by 0 bases; unmatched bases: 2. The CDR3 here is CALSGSSYEQYF. In nucleotides, the CDR3 is TGCGCCCTTAGCGGGAGCTCCTACGAGCAGTACTTC.

V gene TRBV7-2 combines with J gene TRBJ2-7; tentative D call: TRBD1 (6 bases). The length of the CDR3 is 14 residues. Germline CDR1 SGHTA, CDR2 FQGNSA. V dropped 5 bases and J dropped 3 bases, with 14 bases sitting between them. The DNA of the CDR3 is TGTGCCAGCAGCCCGGACAGAGCGAACTACGAGCAGTACTTC. Translation gives CASSPDRANYEQYF.

V is TRBV18 and J is TRBJ2-5, with D uncertain. The germline gives CDR1 KGHSH, CDR2 LQKENI. The V end was cut by 2 bases, the J end by 1 base, with 8 bases between. This CDR3 spans 14 amino acids. DNA of the CDR3: TGTGCCAGCTCACCAAGGAGAACCCAAGAGACCCAGTACTTC. It translates to CASSPRRTQETQYF.

This chain uses TRBV7-8 with TRBJ2-2; TRBD2 agrees at 7 bases. The CDR3 loop spans 15 amino acids. V was clipped by 5 bases and J by 4 bases; unmatched bases: 7. Germline lookup yields CDR1 SGHVS and CDR2 FQNEAQ. CDR3 coding DNA: TGTGCCAGCAGCCCCTGGACTAGTGGCACCGGGGAGCTGTTTTTT. Amino acid sequence: CASSPWTSGTGELFF.

The chain carries TRBV14 and TRBJ1-1, with 7 bases lining up with TRBD1. Per germline, CDR1 SGHDN and CDR2 FVKESK. This CDR3 has 15 amino acids. The ends lost 4 bases at V and 0 bases at J; junction bases unmatched: 5. CDR3 loop: CASSRGGTVNTEAFF. CDR3 in DNA: TGTGCCAGCAGCCGCGGAGGGACAGTGAACACTGAAGCTTTCTTT.

This clone has just one count. The CDR3 DNA reads TGTGCCAGTAGTATTAGGCGGGCCTATAATTCACCCCTCCACTTT. It encodes CASSIRRAYNSPLHF. The V call is TRBV19, the J call TRBJ1-6; D uncertain. The germline V gene encodes CDR1 LNHDA and CDR2 SQIVND (reference sequence). There are 15 residues in the CDR3. The V end was cut by 3 bases, the J end by 2 bases, with 8 bases between.

This chain links TRBV19 with TRBJ2-3; no definite D call. This CDR3 has 13 residues. Trimming took off 4 bases at V and 7 bases at J, with 12 bases between the two ends. Germline lookup yields CDR1 LNHDA and CDR2 SQIVND (reference sequence). For the CDR3, the DNA is TGTGCCAGTAGTACCCCTCTGAGTAATACGCAGTATTTT. As protein: CASSTPLSNTQYF.

This CDR3 reads CASTDQGYWSGGYTF. The CDR3 bases are TGTGCCAGCACGGACCAGGGTTATTGGTCTGGTGGCTACACCTTC. The gene calls are TRBV7-2 and TRBJ1-2; D may be TRBD1 (5 bases). V was pared by 7 bases and J by 7 bases, with 22 bases between. The CDR3 spans 15 residues. The germline V gene has CDR1 SGHTA and CDR2 FQGNSA.

The CDR3 nucleotides are TGCGCCAGCAGCTTGGTTCCACAGAAAAATGAAAAACTGTTTTTT. It specifies CASSLVPQKNEKLFF. The chain recombines TRBV5-1 with TRBJ1-4; D call uncertain. This CDR3 is built from 15 residues. Germline CDR1 and CDR2: SGHRS and YFSETQ. With 0 bases removed from V and 5 bases from J, the gap between germline ends came to 11 bases.

The sample holds a few counts of this clone. The chain joins TRBV4-2 to TRBJ1-1, with 7 positions matching TRBD1. CDR1 and CDR2 from the germline V gene are LGHNA and YNFKEQ. The CDR3 is 14 amino acids. Trimming cost V 3 bases and J 4 bases; bases outside gene matches: 5. The CDR3 here is CASSQGQLSTEAFF. Written as DNA, the CDR3 is TGTGCCAGCAGCCAGGGACAGTTATCCACTGAAGCTTTCTTT.

V gene TRBV19 combines with J gene TRBJ1-6; possible D gene TRBD1, 6 bases. Germline CDR1 and CDR2: LNHDA and SQIVND (reference sequence). The CDR3 is 15 residues long. Trimming took 1 base from V and 7 from J, leaving 11 bases between them. The CDR3 nucleotides are TGTGCCAGTAGTATAGTCGGACAGCCGAATTCACCCCTCCACTTT. This codes for CASSIVGQPNSPLHF.

This chain joins TRBV2 and TRBJ2-3; 16 nucleotides line up with TRBD2. CDR1 is SNHLY, CDR2 FYNNEI, per germline. The CDR3 has 15 residues. Losses at the gene ends were 11 bases for V and 3 bases for J; bases not matched to a gene: 5. The DNA of the CDR3 is TGTGCCGGAGGGACTAGCGGGAGGGGAACAGATACGCAGTATTTT. Translated, it gives CAGGTSGRGTDTQYF.

This sequence joins TRBV30 and TRBJ2-3; 9 nucleotides line up with TRBD2. The ends lost 0 bases at V and 4 bases at J; junction bases unmatched: 5. Germline V lookup: CDR1 GTSNPN, CDR2 SVGIG (reference sequence). The CDR3 extends over 15 amino acids. The CDR3 here is CAWSVRTSGSDTQYF. The CDR3 DNA follows: TGTGCCTGGAGTGTAAGAACTAGCGGGTCAGATACGCAGTATTTT. The whole variable domain, filled in from reference TRBV30 and TRBJ2-3, reads SQTIHQWPATLVQPVGSPLSLECTVEGTSNPNLYWYRQAAGRGLQLLFYSVGIGQISSEVPQNLSASRPQDRQFILSSKKLLLSDSGFYLCAWSVRTSGSDTQYFGPGTRLTVL.

V is TRBV6-1 and J is TRBJ2-5; 9 bases fit TRBD2. The CDR3 loop spans 14 amino acids. V dropped 7 bases and J dropped 1; count of bases not matched to a gene: 4. Germline V gives CDR1 MNHNS, CDR2 SASEGT. The chain's CDR3 is CASIPAGGQETQYF. CDR3 bases: TGTGCCAGCATCCCAGCGGGGGGCCAAGAGACCCAGTACTTC.

The genes are TRBV6-4 and TRBJ2-1, with D possibly being TRBD2 (5 bases). CDR1 and CDR2 (germline): MRHNA, SNTAGT. The CDR3 runs to 15 residues. The ends were cut back, 1 base at V and 7 bases at J, with 14 bases in the middle. This CDR3 reads CASSDFGGSPNEQFF. The CDR3 DNA follows: TGTGCCAGCAGTGACTTTGGTGGGAGTCCGAATGAGCAGTTCTTC.

A single count supports this clone. The V and J genes are TRBV19 and TRBJ1-2; D perhaps matches TRBD1 (5 bases). The germline CDR1 and CDR2 sequences are LNHDA and SQIVND (reference sequence). V lost 0 bases and J 4 bases, leaving 12 bases between the germline ends. The CDR3 has 15 residues. The CDR3 DNA is TGTGCCAGTAGTATAGATAAGGGGCCGATCTATGGCTACACCTTC. This codes for CASSIDKGPIYGYTF.

V is TRBV27 and J is TRBJ1-1; 7 bases map to TRBD1. V shed 10 bases, J shed 1 base, and the junction held 6 bases outside the gene matches. Germline V gene data show CDR1 as MNHEY and CDR2 as SMNVEV (reference sequence). This CDR3 is built from 13 residues. The CDR3 DNA reads as TGTGCCACCCAAGGGGGCACGAACACTGAAGCTTTCTTT. The encoded protein is CATQGGTNTEAFF.

V and J are TRBV7-3 and TRBJ2-5, with a possible D match to TRBD2 (5 bases). The V and J ends lost 1 base and 4 bases respectively, with 13 bases between them. CDR1 is SGHTA, CDR2 FQGTGA, per germline. The CDR3 is 15 residues long. CDR3: CASSLRRGEAETQYF. In DNA form, the CDR3 reads TGTGCCAGCAGCTTAAGACGGGGAGAGGCAGAGACCCAGTACTTC.

This chain's CDR3 is CASSDPSWQGPSGYTF. DNA for the CDR3: TGTGCCAGCAGCGACCCCTCCTGGCAGGGCCCATCTGGCTACACCTTC. The rearrangement joins TRBV9 to TRBJ1-2, with D possibly matching TRBD1 (5 bases). The CDR3 has 16 amino acids. Germline lookup yields CDR1 SGDLS and CDR2 YYNGEE. V lost 3 bases, J lost 7 bases, and 22 bases lay in between.

The J gene is TRBJ1-2, the V gene TRBV4-1, with TRBD1 matching 7 bases. J was trimmed by 3 bases and V by 4 bases; bases with no gene match: 5. The CDR3 covers 14 residues. Looked up from germline, CDR1 is MGHRA and CDR2 is YSYEKL. This CDR3 reads CASSRQTGDYGYTF. The CDR3 nucleotides read TGCGCCAGCAGCCGACAAACAGGGGACTATGGCTACACCTTC.

This clone was counted a few times. The sample has other DNA sequences that encode this CDR3 too. The rearrangement uses TRBV4-3 and TRBJ2-2, with D hard to call. V lost 0 bases, J lost 4 bases, and 6 bases lay in between. Germline CDR1 LGHNA, CDR2 YSLEER. This CDR3 comprises 14 residues. CDR3 sequence reads: CASSQDPGTGELFF. CDR3 sequence (DNA): TGCGCCAGCAGCCAAGATCCCGGCACCGGGGAGCTGTTTTTT.